This T cell receptor (beta chain) comes out of a study of shared clonotypes between healthy human individuals. The germline V gene encodes CDR1 SQVTM and CDR2 ANQGSEA. The length of the CDR3 is 13 residues. V was pared by 3 bases and J by 0 bases, with 9 bases between. Sequenced by immunoSEQ multiplex PCR; TCRdb stores in-frame clones only, minus some. Of fewer than 850,000 clones listed, less than 95% are singletons. V and J are TRBV29-1 and TRBJ2-7; D is unresolved. The clonotype comes from a man younger than 35 in good health. Some clones in this sample may be carry-over from other donors' samples. Material: memory CD8+ T cells from PBMCs. Documented subset: CD45RO+ cells pooled with CCR7-negative TemRA cells. CDR3 sequence reads: CSVEDPSSYEQYF. The CDR3 DNA follows: TGCAGCGTTGAGGACCCAAGCTCCTACGAGCAGTACTTC.